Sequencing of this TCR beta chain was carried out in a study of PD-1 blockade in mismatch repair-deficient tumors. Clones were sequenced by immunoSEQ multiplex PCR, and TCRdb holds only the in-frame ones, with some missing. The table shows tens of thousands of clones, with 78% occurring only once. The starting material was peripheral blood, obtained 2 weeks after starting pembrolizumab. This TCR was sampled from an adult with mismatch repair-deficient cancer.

CDR3 nucleotide sequence: TGTGCCAGCAGCTTAAGCAGGACCATACTCTACGAGCAGTACTTC. This encodes CASSLSRTILYEQYF. The chain combines TRBV11-2 with TRBJ2-7; D is unresolved. The CDR3 is made up of 15 amino acids. Germline CDR1 and CDR2: SGHAT and FQNNGV. Trimming cost V 2 bases and J 3 bases, with 14 bases left between them.